Listed here is a single T cell receptor beta chain. This sample stems from a study of blood T cell repertoires in COVID-19. CDR1 is SGHAT and CDR2 is FQNNGV in the germline V gene. The CDR3 extends over 15 amino acids. Trimming took off 7 bases at V and 0 bases at J, with 13 bases between the two ends. Libraries were prepared by immunoSEQ multiplex PCR; TCRdb keeps only in-frame clonotypes and omits some of them. The sample contains a few hundred thousand clones, about 86% of which appear only once. The TCR originated in a woman aged 25-40 years who had recovered from COVID-19. The chain links TRBV11-2 to TRBJ2-1; D gene uncertain. The sample consisted of peripheral blood. CDR3 protein: CASTSYAYSYNEQFF. CDR3 DNA sequence: TGTGCCAGCACCTCCTACGCGTACTCCTACAATGAGCAGTTCTTC.